The 13 T cell receptor beta chains listed next were all sequenced from one sample in a study of vaccination effects on CD4 cells after COVID-19. Measured with immunoSEQ multiplex PCR; TCRdb has only the in-frame clones, and not every one. The table lists more than 35,000 clones, roughly four fifths of them singletons, with 29% in the top ten. Which antigens these TCRs recognize remains unknown. CD4+ T cells specific for antigen were expanded with viral peptide pools by the ViraFEST assay before sequencing. Following 10 days of culture, CD4+ T cells were isolated. The person was diagnosed with PCR-confirmed SARS-CoV-2 infection between March and December 2020. The specimen was CD4+ T cells from PBMCs cultured with a peptide pool, collected before COVID-19 vaccination. Receptors originate from a human donor who had a prior SARS-CoV-2 infection.

The chain carries TRBV7-9 and TRBJ1-1, with 7 bases that match TRBD1. The CDR3 sequence is 15 residues long. The V gene's germline CDR1 is SEHNR and CDR2 FQNEAQ (reference sequence). Germline trimming cut 5 bases from V and 3 bases from J; bases unmatched to any gene: 9. The CDR3 nucleotides are TGTGCCAGCAGCAGTTGGGACAGAGATCACACTGAAGCTTTCTTT. Its protein product is CASSSWDRDHTEAFF.

The chain is built from TRBV7-3 and TRBJ2-3; 9 nucleotides agree with TRBD2. The CDR3 sequence is 18 residues long. The trim removed 0 bases at V and 0 bases at J, leaving 7 bases unmatched. From germline, CDR1 is SGHTA and CDR2 FQGTGA. CDR3 sequence reads: CASSLTRASGTSTDTQYF. The DNA for the CDR3 is TGTGCCAGCAGCTTAACTCGGGCTAGCGGGACTAGCACAGATACGCAGTATTTT. Combining the CDR3 with reference TRBV7-3 and TRBJ2-3 gives the whole variable domain GAGVSQTPSNKVTEKGKYVELRCDPISGHTALYWYRQSLGQGPEFLIYFQGTGAADDSGLPNDRFFAVRPEGSVSTLKIQRTERGDSAVYLCASSLTRASGTSTDTQYFGPGTRLTVL.

The sample holds a few counts of this clone. The chain links TRBV24-1 to TRBJ2-2, with a weak D call TRBD2 (5 bases). The V gene lost 6 bases and the J gene lost 2 bases, with 18 bases spanning the gap. The germline V gene encodes CDR1 KGHDR and CDR2 SFDVKD. This CDR3 has 17 amino acids. CDR3 DNA: TGTGCCACCAGTTATGGTGGGTTTACTAGTAACACCGGGGAGCTGTTTTTT. It specifies CATSYGGFTSNTGELFF.

The chain couples TRBV5-1 to TRBJ2-7; 8 bases are shared with TRBD1. The V gene end was trimmed by 0 bases and the J gene end by 2 bases; junction bases not matched to a gene: 13. Germline CDR1 and CDR2: SGHRS and YFSETQ. The CDR3 consists of 18 residues. The CDR3 is CASSLAGQGAYIPYEQYF. The CDR3 nucleotides are TGCGCCAGCAGCTTGGCCGGGCAGGGGGCCTACATTCCCTACGAGCAGTACTTC.

The chain joins TRBV11-3 to TRBJ1-1, with 10 bases aligning to TRBD1. Per the germline V gene, CDR1 is SGHNT and CDR2 is YENEEA. CDR3 size: 15 residues. V dropped 8 bases and J dropped 3; count of bases not matched to a gene: 9. The CDR3 reads CASFSSGQGYTEAFF. CDR3 nucleotides: TGTGCCAGCTTCAGCTCGGGACAGGGGTACACTGAAGCTTTCTTT.

The chain couples TRBV5-1 to TRBJ2-7, with 9 bases matching TRBD2. V lost 6 bases, J lost 3 bases, and 10 bases stayed unmatched. The CDR3 contains 15 residues. From germline, CDR1 is SGHRS and CDR2 YFSETQ. The CDR3: CASNVAGAVVYEQYF. The CDR3 bases are TGCGCCAGCAATGTAGCGGGGGCCGTAGTCTACGAGCAGTACTTC.

This clone was detected only once. The V and J genes are TRBV5-4 and TRBJ2-5, with TRBD1 identical over 11 bases. CDR1 is SGHNT and CDR2 is YYREEE in the germline V gene (reference sequence). The CDR3 sequence is 15 residues long. The J segment lost 2 bases and the V segment lost 4 bases, leaving 4 bases of the junction unmatched. For the CDR3, the DNA is TGTGCCAGCAGCCCGGGGACAGGGGGACAAGAGACCCAGTACTTC. Residues: CASSPGTGGQETQYF.

The genes are TRBV5-1 and TRBJ2-3; 11 bases match TRBD2. Germline CDR1 and CDR2: SGHRS and YFSETQ. This CDR3 spans 16 amino acids. The V gene end was trimmed by 4 bases and the J gene end by 1 base; junction bases not matched to a gene: 5. CDR3 nucleotides: TGCGCCAGCAGCCTGAAGACTAGCGGGGGCACAGATACGCAGTATTTT. Its protein product is CASSLKTSGGTDTQYF.

The rearrangement links TRBV7-6 to TRBJ1-4; D unresolved. V lost 2 bases, J lost 4 bases, and 11 bases lay in between. CDR3 length equals 15 residues. CDR1 and CDR2 from the germline V gene are SGHVS and FNYEAQ. The CDR3 nucleotides are TGTGCCAGCAGCTTACAGGAGACCCGTAATGAAAAACTGTTTTTT. Residues: CASSLQETRNEKLFF. Supplemented by reference TRBV7-6 and TRBJ1-4, the full variable domain reads GAGVSQSPRYKVTKRGQDVALRCDPISGHVSLYWYRQALGQGPEFLTYFNYEAQQDKSGLPNDRFSAERPEGSISTLTIQRTEQRDSAMYRCASSLQETRNEKLFFGSGTQLSVL.

The V gene is TRBV20-1, the J gene TRBJ2-7; D tentatively fits TRBD1 or TRBD2 (6 bases each). The CDR3 has 15 amino acids. The V end was cut by 3 bases, the J end by 3 bases, with 18 bases between. Germline-derived CDR1 and CDR2 are DFQATT and SNEGSKA (reference sequence). The CDR3 DNA sequence: TGCAGTGCTAGTAATTCCCAAGGGGGAGGCTACGAGCAGTACTTC. Residues: CSASNSQGGGYEQYF.

The sample holds one count of this clone. J is TRBJ1-4 and V is TRBV2, with D possibly matching TRBD1 (5 bases). In germline, CDR1 is SNHLY, CDR2 FYNNEI. Trimming removed 7 bases at V and 7 bases at J, with 19 bases between. The CDR3 is 15 residues long. CDR3 DNA: TGTGCCAGCATAGGAGGGCCGGGACGCGGTGAAAAACTGTTTTTT. Encoded protein: CASIGGPGRGEKLFF.

The V and J genes are TRBV3-1 (or the pseudogene TRBV3-2) and TRBJ2-7, with 8 bases aligning to TRBD1. The ends lost 1 base at V and 3 bases at J; junction bases unmatched: 5. This CDR3 comprises 15 residues. The germline gives CDR1 LGHDT, CDR2 YNNKEL (reference sequence). CDR3: CASSQAGGPRYEQYF. Written as DNA, the CDR3 is TGTGCCAGCAGCCAAGCAGGGGGCCCTCGCTACGAGCAGTACTTC.

This chain connects TRBV5-1 to TRBJ2-7, with 10 bases aligning to TRBD2. Trimming removed 4 bases from V and 2 bases from J; junction bases left unmatched: 6. From germline, CDR1 is SGHRS and CDR2 YFSETQ. CDR3 length equals 15 residues. The CDR3 protein is CASSMLAGAPYEQYF. CDR3 DNA: TGCGCCAGCAGCATGCTAGCGGGAGCCCCCTACGAGCAGTACTTC.